The subject of this entry is one TCR beta chain. Its antigen remains undetermined. Base qualities are not provided; no much larger clone lies one nucleotide away. This sample was included in a study of blood T cell repertoires in COVID-19 (dated by TCRdb to the early 2020s). Background for the entire study: Samples from collaborators originated in the United States, Italy and Spain and spanned both the acute and convalescent phases of COVID-19. Samples were obtained from the ongoing ImmuneRACE study (first 160 participants) and from about 1,300 subjects provided by 6 global collaborators. Where available, HLA class I and class II types were taken from metadata supplied by the sample provider and were not determined by assay-based typing. The prospective study material was composed of cDNA or gDNA derived from T cells, B-cell-depleted T cells, or PBMCs. The repertoires were released in a freely available public database meant as a resource for research on the immune response to SARS-CoV-2. Sample metadata almost always included a de-identified subject ID, COVID-19 status, age in years and sex. Subjects who had been exposed to COVID-19, were actively infected with it, or had recovered from it provided the deeply sampled blood TCRbeta repertoires that made up the dataset.

TCRbeta CDR3 regions were amplified from genomic DNA by means of the immunoSEQ Assay, a bias-controlled multiplex PCR. In the authors' own workflow: Within the assay, amplification of reference gene primers was used to estimate how many nucleated cells each sample contained. To quantify the absolute abundance of each unique TCRbeta CDR3 rearrangement, sequence reads were collapsed and filtered. Productive Simpson clonality was computed per sample as the square root of Simpson's diversity index over productive rearrangements. TCRdb carries this immuneACCESS record with in-frame sequences only. Its versions omit some clonotypes, under half of them owing to an unresolved V gene in the studies checked, with the rest unexplained. That table furnishes V, J and clone size, whereas the DNA furnished D and trimming. The sample table records over 200,000 clones; 88% of these occur just once. The biggest ten clones account for 0.9% to 1% of the sample.

Samples from volunteer blood donors who had recovered from COVID-19 were contributed by a second Seattle source. Each collaborating institution followed its own protocols to collect whole blood in K2EDTA tubes. Collaborator samples were shipped for TCRbeta analysis as frozen whole blood, isolated PBMCs, or DNA extracted from either sample type. General conclusions and limits of the study: How much clinical and demographic metadata was included differed by source and by participant, and the metadata was provided uncurated.

The CDR3 runs 15 amino acids, cysteine and phenylalanine included. Only CDR3 DNA remains: 45 bases, in frame from the first base. CDR1 and CDR2, per the germline V gene, are LGHNA and YSLEER. The junction carries 16 bases between V and J, which are trimmed by 4 bases and 6 bases respectively. The material sequenced was peripheral blood. This clonotype originated in a woman in her 40s who had recovered from COVID-19. The chain links TRBV4-3 with TRBJ2-1; the D segment could be TRBD2, given 6 matching bases. At the DNA level, the sequence is TGCGCCAGCAGCCCCACCCTTCTAGCGTCCAATGAGCAGTTCTTC. Its protein is CASSPTLLASNEQFF.